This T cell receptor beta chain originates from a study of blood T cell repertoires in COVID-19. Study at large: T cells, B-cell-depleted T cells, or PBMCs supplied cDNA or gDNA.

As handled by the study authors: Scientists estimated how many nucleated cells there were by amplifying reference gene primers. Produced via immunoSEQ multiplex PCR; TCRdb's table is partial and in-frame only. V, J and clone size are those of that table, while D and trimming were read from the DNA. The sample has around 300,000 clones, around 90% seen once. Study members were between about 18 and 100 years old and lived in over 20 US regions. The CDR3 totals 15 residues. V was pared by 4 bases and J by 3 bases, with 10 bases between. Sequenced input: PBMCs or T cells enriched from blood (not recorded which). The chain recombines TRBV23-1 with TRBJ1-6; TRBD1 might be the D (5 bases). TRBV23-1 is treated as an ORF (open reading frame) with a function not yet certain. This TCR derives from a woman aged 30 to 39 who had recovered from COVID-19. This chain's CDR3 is CASSLTGLYNSPLHF. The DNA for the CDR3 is TGCGCCAGCAGTCTAACAGGCCTCTATAATTCACCCCTCCACTTT.